The 21 T cell receptor beta chains in this list originate from one sample, sequenced in a study of cytomegalovirus exposure and HLA in healthy donors. In the PCR, 60 Vbeta and 13 Jbeta primers were used. Only in-frame clones appear in the TCRdb table, and some are missing; sequencing was by immunoSEQ multiplex PCR. The sample lists some 150,000 clones, approximately 80% occurring once. Material for sequencing was PBMCs. The source of these receptors is a man aged 40-50 years in good health and CMV-seropositive.

The rearrangement links TRBV19 to TRBJ2-5, with D perhaps TRBD1 (5 bases). V shed 3 bases and J shed 5 bases, with 13 bases lying between them. The CDR3 consists of 14 residues. Germline-derived CDR1 and CDR2 are LNHDA and SQIVND (reference sequence). CDR3 residues: CASSINRGQETQYF. The CDR3 DNA reads TGTGCCAGTAGTATCAATAGGGGCCAGGAGACCCAGTACTTC.

The chain has TRBV18 and TRBJ1-1; 7 bases are a match to TRBD1. The germline CDR1 and CDR2 sequences are KGHSH and LQKENI. The J segment lost 2 bases and the V segment lost 2 bases, leaving 8 bases of the junction unmatched. There are 16 residues in the CDR3. CDR3 coding DNA: TGTGCCAGCTCACCAGCGGTCAGGGGGATTAACACTGAAGCTTTCTTT. It encodes CASSPAVRGINTEAFF.

This sequence joins TRBV29-1 and TRBJ2-7, with TRBD2 identical over 10 bases. Unmatched junction bases numbered 5, after V lost 7 bases and J lost 5 bases. The CDR3 consists of 12 residues. CDR1 is SQVTM, CDR2 ANQGSEA, per germline. CDR3 residues: CSGRTSGDEQYF. CDR3 sequence (DNA): TGCAGCGGAAGAACTAGCGGGGACGAGCAGTACTTC.

The genes are TRBV5-1 and TRBJ1-2; weak D call: TRBD1 (5 bases). The CDR3 sequence is 14 residues long. Looked up from germline, CDR1 is SGHRS and CDR2 is YFSETQ. V lost 0 bases and J lost 5, with 11 bases in between. Here the CDR3 DNA reads TGCGCCAGCAGCTTGGTGGGGGGGTCTTATGGCTACACCTTC. As protein: CASSLVGGSYGYTF. Drawing the rest from reference TRBV5-1 and TRBJ1-2, the complete variable domain is KAGVTQTPRYLIKTRGQQVTLSCSPISGHRSVSWYQQTPGQGLQFLFEYFSETQRNKGNFPGRFSGRQFSNSRSEMNVSTLELGDSALYLCASSLVGGSYGYTFGSGTRLTVV.

This clone turned up a few times. V is TRBV18 and J is TRBJ2-1, with 7 bases lining up with TRBD2. The CDR3 consists of 15 residues. Trimming cost V 3 bases and J 4 bases; bases outside gene matches: 6. From germline, CDR1 is KGHSH and CDR2 LQKENI. In nucleotides, the CDR3 is TGTGCCAGCTCACCGGCAAGCGGGGTATACAATGAGCAGTTCTTC. Its translation is CASSPASGVYNEQFF.

With respect to this clone: The sample contains more than one DNA sequence encoding this CDR3. The chain recombines TRBV5-1 with TRBJ1-1; D perhaps matches TRBD1 (5 bases). The CDR3 is made up of 13 amino acids. Trimming cost V 3 bases and J 1 base, with 7 bases left between them. Germline V gives CDR1 SGHRS, CDR2 YFSETQ. CDR3 sequence: CASSSQGNTEAFF. CDR3 sequence (DNA): TGCGCCAGCAGCTCGCAGGGGAACACTGAAGCTTTCTTT.

The chain combines TRBV7-9 with TRBJ2-7, with D possibly being TRBD1 (6 bases). The CDR3 has 12 residues. CDR1 and CDR2 (germline): SEHNR, FQNEAQ (reference sequence). V lost 4 bases, J lost 3 bases, and 7 bases lay in between. The DNA of the CDR3 is TGTGCCAGCAGCTGGGACAACTACGAGCAGTACTTC. Translating it yields CASSWDNYEQYF.

The rearrangement links TRBV5-1 to TRBJ2-3; 7 nucleotides match TRBD2. Germline values: CDR1 SGHRS, CDR2 YFSETQ. This CDR3 region has 12 residues. The V and J ends lost 4 bases and 6 bases, in that order; junction bases with no gene match: 2. CDR3 sequence: CASSAGVDTQYF. In DNA form, the CDR3 reads TGCGCCAGCAGCGCGGGAGTGGATACGCAGTATTTT.

This chain connects TRBV19 to TRBJ2-7, with D possibly matching TRBD2 (5 bases). CDR1 is LNHDA, CDR2 SQIVND, per germline (reference sequence). V was pared by 3 bases and J by 7 bases, with 13 bases between. CDR3 length equals 13 residues. The CDR3 here is CASSIVRSGEQYF. The DNA for the CDR3 is TGTGCCAGTAGTATTGTAAGGTCGGGAGAGCAGTACTTC.

The chain carries TRBV7-3 and TRBJ1-1; no firm D call. Germline CDR1 SGHTA, CDR2 FQGTGA. V was clipped by 9 bases and J by 6 bases, with 8 bases between them. This CDR3 has 10 residues. The CDR3 here is CARSFSEAFF. The CDR3 coding sequence is TGTGCCAGATCTTTTTCTGAAGCTTTCTTT. Together with reference TRBV7-3 and TRBJ1-1, the CDR3 gives the full variable domain: GAGVSQTPSNKVTEKGKYVELRCDPISGHTALYWYRQSLGQGPEFLIYFQGTGAADDSGLPNDRFFAVRPEGSVSTLKIQRTERGDSAVYLCARSFSEAFFGQGTRLTVV.

V usage is TRBV30 and J usage is TRBJ2-5, with TRBD2 identical over 9 bases. The CDR3 totals 13 residues. V dropped 3 bases and J dropped 4; count of bases not matched to a gene: 3. Germline CDR1 GTSNPN, CDR2 SVGIG (reference sequence). CDR3 sequence (DNA): TGTGCCTGGAGGGTAGCGGGAGTAGAGACCCAGTACTTC. It yields the protein CAWRVAGVETQYF.

The J gene is TRBJ2-3, the V gene TRBV11-3; 7 nucleotides agree with TRBD1. There are 17 residues in the CDR3. With 4 bases clipped from V and 1 base from J, the junction kept 11 bases outside the gene matches. Germline loops: CDR1 SGHNT, CDR2 YENEEA. The CDR3 nucleotides are TGTGCCAGCAGCTCCAGATCGGGAACAGGGGGCACAGATACGCAGTATTTT. Translated, it gives CASSSRSGTGGTDTQYF.

The V call is TRBV19, the J call TRBJ2-5, with 7 bases lining up with TRBD2. Gene TRBJ2-7 matches the end of the DNA better, so the J call may be wrong. The length of the CDR3 is 12 residues. The germline CDR1 and CDR2 sequences are LNHDA and SQIVND (reference sequence). As DNA, the CDR3 is TGTGCCAGCGGGGAGGGGAGGTACGAGCAGTACTTC. This sequence encodes CASGEGRYEQYF.

The V gene is TRBV7-9, the J gene TRBJ2-2, with D uncertain. Trimming shortened V by 2 bases and J by 7 bases, and 14 bases separated the two germline ends. The CDR3 totals 15 residues. Germline assignment: CDR1 SEHNR and CDR2 FQNEAQ (reference sequence). CDR3 DNA: TGTGCCAGCAGCTTATCGACTGGATCGGGCGGGGAGCTGTTTTTT. It specifies CASSLSTGSGGELFF.

This clone was detected many times. This chain links TRBV7-8 with TRBJ1-2; D call uncertain. From germline, CDR1 is SGHVS and CDR2 FQNEAQ. V was clipped by 1 base and J by 2 bases, with 8 bases between them. This CDR3 contains 14 residues. This chain's CDR3 is CASSLGRVNYGYTF. CDR3 bases: TGTGCCAGCAGCTTAGGACGGGTGAACTATGGCTACACCTTC.

As to this clone: One end of the junction is discordant with germline, which a read error may explain. The genes are TRBV11-2 and TRBJ2-7, with a possible D match to TRBD1 (8 bases). The CDR3 totals 15 residues. Germline V gives CDR1 SGHAT, CDR2 FQNNGV. CDR3 DNA sequence: TGTGCCAGCAGCTTTAGTGGCCAGGGGGCGCGGGAGCAGCACTTC. Its translation: CASSFSGQGAREQHF.

The chain has TRBV5-1 and TRBJ2-5; D perhaps matches TRBD2 (5 bases). Germline lookup yields CDR1 SGHRS and CDR2 YFSETQ. With 4 bases removed from V and 12 bases from J, the gap between germline ends came to 16 bases. This CDR3 is built from 12 residues. In DNA form, the CDR3 reads TGCGCCAGCAGCAGGACTCATGATAAGGAGTACTTC. Amino acids: CASSRTHDKEYF.

J is TRBJ2-7 and V is TRBV5-1, with D perhaps matching TRBD2 (6 bases). V shed 4 bases and J shed 4 bases, with 12 bases lying between them. CDR3 length: 13 residues. CDR1 and CDR2 (germline): SGHRS, YFSETQ. CDR3 protein: CASSGSGAYEQYF. The CDR3 coding sequence is TGCGCCAGCAGCGGTAGCGGAGCGTACGAGCAGTACTTC. Filled out from reference TRBV5-1 and TRBJ2-7, the complete variable domain reads KAGVTQTPRYLIKTRGQQVTLSCSPISGHRSVSWYQQTPGQGLQFLFEYFSETQRNKGNFPGRFSGRQFSNSRSEMNVSTLELGDSALYLCASSGSGAYEQYFGPGTRLTVT.

This chain joins TRBV27 and TRBJ2-7; D is ambiguous. The CDR3 contains 14 residues. V was clipped by 0 bases and J by 3 bases, with 9 bases between them. The germline gives CDR1 MNHEY, CDR2 SMNVEV (reference sequence). The CDR3 region has the DNA TGTGCCAGCAGTTTATCGAAGGCGGTCTACGAGCAGTACTTC. It is translated as CASSLSKAVYEQYF.

V and J are TRBV9 and TRBJ2-7; 8 nucleotides align to TRBD2. CDR1 and CDR2 (germline): SGDLS, YYNGEE. With 0 bases clipped from V and 2 bases from J, the junction kept 1 base outside the gene matches. The CDR3 has 14 amino acids. The chain's CDR3 is CASSVDSGTYEQYF. The CDR3 region has the DNA TGTGCCAGCAGCGTAGATAGCGGGACCTACGAGCAGTACTTC.

V is TRBV30 and J is TRBJ2-1; possibly TRBD1 for D (6 bases). CDR1 is GTSNPN and CDR2 is SVGIG in the germline V gene (reference sequence). The CDR3 contains 13 residues. Trimming pared 5 bases from V and 4 bases from J, leaving 12 bases between. CDR3 DNA: TGTGCCTGGGCGACAACAGGGTACAATGAGCAGTTCTTC. Protein sequence: CAWATTGYNEQFF. The entire variable domain, with the rest obtained from reference TRBV30 and TRBJ2-1, is as follows: SQTIHQWPATLVQPVGSPLSLECTVEGTSNPNLYWYRQAAGRGLQLLFYSVGIGQISSEVPQNLSASRPQDRQFILSSKKLLLSDSGFYLCAWATTGYNEQFFGPGTRLTVL.